This T cell receptor (beta chain) emerged from a study of T cells in Graves' hyperthyroidism and ophthalmopathy. The CDR3 extends over 13 amino acids. The V gene's germline CDR1 is MNHNS and CDR2 SASEGT. V was cut by 6 bases and J by 6 bases, with 14 bases left in between. Only a few counts were recorded for this clonotype. Template material for amplifying TCR beta CDR3 regions consisted of RNA transcripts. HTBI primers drove first-round RT-PCR of the TCR CDR3. MiXCR was run by TCRdb on the multiplex PCR reads, yielding one entry per CDR3 protein. The data contain about 560,000 distinct CDR3 sequences, around 15% of them singletons.

The sample consisted of blood. The chain carries TRBV6-1 and TRBJ1-1; D unclear. The sequence was collected from a woman under 30 with Graves' hyperthyroidism. CDR3 sequence reads: CASSEAYAAEAFF. DNA for the CDR3: TGTGCCAGCAGCGAGGCGTATGCCGCTGAAGCTTTCTTT.